This TCR beta chain was recorded in a study of blood T cell repertoires in COVID-19. About the research overall: Sources were T cells, B-cell-depleted T cells, or PBMCs; the material itself was cDNA or gDNA.

The CDR3 has 15 amino acids. The ends lost 5 bases at V and 4 bases at J; junction bases unmatched: 9. Germline V CDR1 and CDR2: LNHDA, SQIVND (reference sequence). Clones were sequenced by immunoSEQ multiplex PCR, and TCRdb holds only the in-frame ones, with some missing. The table has tens of thousands of clones, more than 60% seen once. The genes are TRBV19 and TRBJ1-1; 8 bases fit TRBD1. The source material was peripheral blood. The TCR was taken from a man aged 55 to 70 with acute or convalescent COVID-19. The CDR3 here is CASSRRGQGSTEAFF. The CDR3 bases are TGTGCCAGTAGTCGGAGAGGACAGGGAAGCACTGAAGCTTTCTTT.